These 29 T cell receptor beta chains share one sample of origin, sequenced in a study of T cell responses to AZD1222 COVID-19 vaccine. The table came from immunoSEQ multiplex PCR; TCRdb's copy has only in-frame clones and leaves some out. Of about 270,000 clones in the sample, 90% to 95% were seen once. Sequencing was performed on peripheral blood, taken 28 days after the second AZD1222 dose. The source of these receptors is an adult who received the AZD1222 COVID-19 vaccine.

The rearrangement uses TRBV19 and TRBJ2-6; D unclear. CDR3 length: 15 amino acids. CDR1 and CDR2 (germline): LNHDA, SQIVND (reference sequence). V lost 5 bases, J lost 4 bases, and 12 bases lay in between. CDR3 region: CASSFSILGANVLTF. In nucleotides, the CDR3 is TGTGCCAGTAGTTTCTCCATCCTGGGGGCCAACGTCCTGACTTTC.

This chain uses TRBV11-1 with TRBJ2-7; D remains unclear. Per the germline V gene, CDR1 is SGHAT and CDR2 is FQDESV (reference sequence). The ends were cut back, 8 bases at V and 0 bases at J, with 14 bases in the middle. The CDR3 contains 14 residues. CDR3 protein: CASGRSRSSYEQYF. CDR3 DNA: TGTGCCAGCGGCCGCAGCAGGAGCTCCTACGAGCAGTACTTC. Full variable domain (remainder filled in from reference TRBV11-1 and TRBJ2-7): EAEVAQSPRYKITEKSQAVAFWCDPISGHATLYWYRQILGQGPELLVQFQDESVVDDSQLPKDRFSAERLKGVDSTLKIQPAELGDSAMYLCASGRSRSSYEQYFGPGTRLTVT.

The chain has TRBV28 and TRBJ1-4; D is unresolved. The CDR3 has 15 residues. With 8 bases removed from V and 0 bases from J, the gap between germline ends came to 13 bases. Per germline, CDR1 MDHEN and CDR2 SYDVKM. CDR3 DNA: TGTGCCAGCTTCCCTCAACGGGCAACTAATGAAAAACTGTTTTTT. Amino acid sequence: CASFPQRATNEKLFF.

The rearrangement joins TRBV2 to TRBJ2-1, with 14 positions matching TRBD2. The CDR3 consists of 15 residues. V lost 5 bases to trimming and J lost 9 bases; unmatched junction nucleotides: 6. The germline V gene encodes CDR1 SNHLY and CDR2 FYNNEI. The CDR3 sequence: CASSMGLAGESEQFF. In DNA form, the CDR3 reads TGTGCCAGCAGTATGGGACTAGCGGGGGAGAGTGAGCAGTTCTTC.

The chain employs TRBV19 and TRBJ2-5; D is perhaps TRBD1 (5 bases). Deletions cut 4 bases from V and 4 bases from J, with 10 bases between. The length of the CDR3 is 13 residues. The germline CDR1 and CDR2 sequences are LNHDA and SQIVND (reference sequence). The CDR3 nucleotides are TGTGCCAGTAGTACTCGACAGCCAGAGACCCAGTACTTC. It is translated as CASSTRQPETQYF.

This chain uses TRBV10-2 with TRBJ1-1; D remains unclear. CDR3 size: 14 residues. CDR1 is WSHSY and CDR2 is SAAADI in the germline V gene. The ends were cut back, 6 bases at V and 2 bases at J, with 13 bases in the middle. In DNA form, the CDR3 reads TGCGCCAGCAGCACCCCCCCAACTAACACTGAAGCTTTCTTT. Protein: CASSTPPTNTEAFF.

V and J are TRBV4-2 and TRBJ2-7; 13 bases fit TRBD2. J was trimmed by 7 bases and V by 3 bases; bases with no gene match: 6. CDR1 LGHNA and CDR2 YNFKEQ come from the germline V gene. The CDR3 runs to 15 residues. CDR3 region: CASSHGLAGVGEQYF. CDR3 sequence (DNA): TGTGCCAGCAGCCACGGACTAGCGGGGGTAGGGGAGCAGTACTTC.

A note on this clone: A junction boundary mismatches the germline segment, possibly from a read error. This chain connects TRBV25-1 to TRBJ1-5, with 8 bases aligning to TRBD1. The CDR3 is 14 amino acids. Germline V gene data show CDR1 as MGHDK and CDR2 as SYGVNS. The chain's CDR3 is CAISSQGEGQPQHF. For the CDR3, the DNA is TGTGCCATCAGTTCACAGGGGGAGGGTCAGCCCCAGCATTTT.

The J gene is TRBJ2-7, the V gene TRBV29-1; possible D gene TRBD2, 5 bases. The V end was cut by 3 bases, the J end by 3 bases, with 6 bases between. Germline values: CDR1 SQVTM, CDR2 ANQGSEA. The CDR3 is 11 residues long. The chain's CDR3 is CSVETIYEQYF. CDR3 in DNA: TGCAGCGTTGAGACTATCTACGAGCAGTACTTC.

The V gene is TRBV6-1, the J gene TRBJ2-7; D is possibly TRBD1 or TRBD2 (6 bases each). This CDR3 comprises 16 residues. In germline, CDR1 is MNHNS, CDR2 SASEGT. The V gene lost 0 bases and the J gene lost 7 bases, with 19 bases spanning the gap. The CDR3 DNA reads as TGTGCCAGCAGTGAAGCCAAGCGGTGGGGGGCGGAAGAGCAGTACTTC. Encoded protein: CASSEAKRWGAEEQYF.

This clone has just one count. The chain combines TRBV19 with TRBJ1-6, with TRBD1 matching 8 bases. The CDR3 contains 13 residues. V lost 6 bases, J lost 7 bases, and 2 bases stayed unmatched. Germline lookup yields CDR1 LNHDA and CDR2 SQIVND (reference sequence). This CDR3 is CASRDRVNSPLHF. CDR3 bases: TGTGCCAGTAGGGACAGGGTGAATTCACCCCTCCACTTT. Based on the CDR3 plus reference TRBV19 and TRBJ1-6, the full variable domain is DGGITQSPKYLFRKEGQNVTLSCEQNLNHDAMYWYRQDPGQGLRLIYYSQIVNDFQKGDIAEGYSVSREKKESFPLTVTSAQKNPTAFYLCASRDRVNSPLHFGNGTRLTVT.

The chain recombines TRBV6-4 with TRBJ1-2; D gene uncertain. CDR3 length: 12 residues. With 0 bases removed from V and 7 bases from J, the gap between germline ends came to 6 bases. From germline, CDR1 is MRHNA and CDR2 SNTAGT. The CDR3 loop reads CASSDSAGGYTF. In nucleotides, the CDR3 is TGTGCCAGCAGTGACTCGGCCGGTGGCTACACCTTC.

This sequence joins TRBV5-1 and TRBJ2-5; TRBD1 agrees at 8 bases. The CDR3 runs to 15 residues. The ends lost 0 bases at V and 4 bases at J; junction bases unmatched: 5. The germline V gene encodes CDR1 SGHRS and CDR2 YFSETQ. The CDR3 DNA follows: TGCGCCAGCAGCTTGGCGGACAGGGTTATAGAGACCCAGTACTTC. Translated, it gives CASSLADRVIETQYF.

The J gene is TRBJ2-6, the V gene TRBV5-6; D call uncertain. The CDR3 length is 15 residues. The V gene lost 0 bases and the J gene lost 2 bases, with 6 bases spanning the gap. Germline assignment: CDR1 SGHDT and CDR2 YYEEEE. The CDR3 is CASSLGIPGANVLTF. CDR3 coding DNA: TGTGCCAGCAGCTTGGGGATACCTGGGGCCAACGTCCTGACTTTC.

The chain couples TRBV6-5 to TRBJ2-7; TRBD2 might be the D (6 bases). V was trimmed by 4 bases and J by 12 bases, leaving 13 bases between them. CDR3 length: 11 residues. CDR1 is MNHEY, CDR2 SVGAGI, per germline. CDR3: CASSSARDLYF. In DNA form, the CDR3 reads TGTGCCAGCAGTTCCGCCCGGGACTTGTACTTC.

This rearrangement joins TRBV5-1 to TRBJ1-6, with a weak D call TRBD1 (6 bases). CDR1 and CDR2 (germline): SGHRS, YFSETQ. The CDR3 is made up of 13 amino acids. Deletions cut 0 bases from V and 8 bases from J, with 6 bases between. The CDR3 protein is CASSLDRDSPLHF. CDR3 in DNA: TGCGCCAGCAGCTTGGACAGGGATTCACCCCTCCACTTT.

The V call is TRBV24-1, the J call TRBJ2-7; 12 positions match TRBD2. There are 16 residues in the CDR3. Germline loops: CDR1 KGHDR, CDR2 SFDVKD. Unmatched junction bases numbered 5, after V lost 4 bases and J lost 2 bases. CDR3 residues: CATSDPSGRVPYEQYF. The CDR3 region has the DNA TGTGCCACCAGTGACCCTAGCGGGAGGGTCCCCTACGAGCAGTACTTC.

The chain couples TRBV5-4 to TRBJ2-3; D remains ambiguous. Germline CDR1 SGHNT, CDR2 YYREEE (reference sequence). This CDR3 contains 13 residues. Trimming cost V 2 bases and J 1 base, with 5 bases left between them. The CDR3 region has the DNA TGTGCCAGCAGCTTCGGACGCACAGATACGCAGTATTTT. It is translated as CASSFGRTDTQYF.

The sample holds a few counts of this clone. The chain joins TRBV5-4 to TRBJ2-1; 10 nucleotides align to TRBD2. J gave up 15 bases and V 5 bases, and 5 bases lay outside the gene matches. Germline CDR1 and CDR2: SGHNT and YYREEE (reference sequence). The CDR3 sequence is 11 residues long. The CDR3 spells CASSEAGGVFF. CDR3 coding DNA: TGTGCCAGCAGTGAAGCGGGAGGGGTGTTCTTC.

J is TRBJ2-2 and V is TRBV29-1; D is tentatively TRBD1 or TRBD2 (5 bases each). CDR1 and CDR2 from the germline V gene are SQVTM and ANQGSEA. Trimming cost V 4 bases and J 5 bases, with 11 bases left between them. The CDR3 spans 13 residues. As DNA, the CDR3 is TGCAGCGTTGGGGACGGATGGACCGGGGAGCTGTTTTTT. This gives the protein CSVGDGWTGELFF.

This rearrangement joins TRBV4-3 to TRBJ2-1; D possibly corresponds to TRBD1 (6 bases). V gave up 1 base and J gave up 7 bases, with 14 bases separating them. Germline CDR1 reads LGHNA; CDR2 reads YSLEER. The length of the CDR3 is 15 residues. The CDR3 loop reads CASSQGGRGVNEQFF. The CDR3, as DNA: TGCGCCAGCAGCCAAGGGGGCAGGGGTGTGAATGAGCAGTTCTTC.

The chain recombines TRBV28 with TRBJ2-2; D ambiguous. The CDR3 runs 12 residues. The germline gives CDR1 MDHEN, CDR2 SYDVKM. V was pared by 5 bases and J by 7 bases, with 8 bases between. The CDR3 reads CASSAPGGELFF. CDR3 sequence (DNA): TGTGCCAGCAGTGCGCCTGGCGGGGAGCTGTTTTTT.

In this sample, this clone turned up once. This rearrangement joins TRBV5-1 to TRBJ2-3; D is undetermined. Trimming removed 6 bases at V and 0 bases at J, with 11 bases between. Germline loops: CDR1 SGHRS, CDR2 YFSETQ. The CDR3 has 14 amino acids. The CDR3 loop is CASKLVASTDTQYF. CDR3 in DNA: TGCGCCAGCAAATTAGTCGCTAGCACAGATACGCAGTATTTT.

CDR3 sequence (DNA): TGTGCCAGCAGTACCTCGGACTCACGTCGGTCCTACGAGCAGTACTTC. Translating it yields CASSTSDSRRSYEQYF. The chain combines TRBV6-6 with TRBJ2-7; D might be TRBD2 (5 bases). Trimming removed 5 bases at V and 1 base at J, with 18 bases between. Looked up from germline, CDR1 is MNHNY and CDR2 is SVGAGI (reference sequence). The CDR3 extends over 16 amino acids.

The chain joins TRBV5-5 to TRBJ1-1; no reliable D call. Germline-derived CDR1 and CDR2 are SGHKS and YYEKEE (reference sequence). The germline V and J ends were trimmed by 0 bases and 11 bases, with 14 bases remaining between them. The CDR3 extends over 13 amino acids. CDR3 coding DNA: TGTGCCAGCAGCTTGGCCGAACAGACTGGGGCTTTCTTT. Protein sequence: CASSLAEQTGAFF.

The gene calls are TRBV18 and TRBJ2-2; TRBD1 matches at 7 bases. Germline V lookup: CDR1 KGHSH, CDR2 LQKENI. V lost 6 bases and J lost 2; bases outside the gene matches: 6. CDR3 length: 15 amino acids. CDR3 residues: CASSTGQPNTGELFF. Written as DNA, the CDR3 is TGTGCCAGCTCTACGGGACAGCCTAACACCGGGGAGCTGTTTTTT.

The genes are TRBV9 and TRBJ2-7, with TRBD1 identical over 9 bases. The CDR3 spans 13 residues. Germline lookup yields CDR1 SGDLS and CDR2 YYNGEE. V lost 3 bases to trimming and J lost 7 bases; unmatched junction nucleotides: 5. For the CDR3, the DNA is TGTGCCAGCAGCGCCGGTGGGACAGGGGAGCAGTACTTC. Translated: CASSAGGTGEQYF.

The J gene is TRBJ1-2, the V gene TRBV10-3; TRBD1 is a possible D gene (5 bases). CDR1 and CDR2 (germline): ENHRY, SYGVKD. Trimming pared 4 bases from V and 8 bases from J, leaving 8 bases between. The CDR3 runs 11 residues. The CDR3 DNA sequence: TGTGCCATCAGTGGGGGGTTCGGCTACACCTTC. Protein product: CAISGGFGYTF.

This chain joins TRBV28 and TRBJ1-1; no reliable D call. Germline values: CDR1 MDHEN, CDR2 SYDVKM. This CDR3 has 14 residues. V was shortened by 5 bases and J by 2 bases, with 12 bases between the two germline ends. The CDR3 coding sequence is TGTGCCAGCAGTCTCGTACAGATTAACACTGAAGCTTTCTTT. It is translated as CASSLVQINTEAFF.